This TCR beta chain was identified in a study of Graves' ophthalmopathy and Graves' hyperthyroidism. RNA transcripts were the source from which TCR beta CDR3 regions were amplified. Following a first-round RT-PCR that used HTBI primers, a second-round multiplex PCR was carried out. TCRdb called the multiplex PCR reads again in MiXCR, with one record for every CDR3 protein. The sample lists approximately 500,000 distinct CDR3 sequences, around 15% occurring once. The study, taken as a whole, reports: Ophthalmopathy progression was predicted with 55% to 71% sensitivity and approximately 72% specificity.

With regard to this clonotype: What it binds is not known.

Moderate-to-severe activity, CAS ≥3, NOSPECS ≥4 and duration under 3 months were recorded for donors with ophthalmopathy. Out of about 10 ml of fresh peripheral blood, PBMCs were obtained. CDR1 is MNHNS, CDR2 SASEGT, per germline. The CDR3 consists of 16 residues. V lost 6 bases, J lost 3 bases, and 12 bases stayed unmatched. Input material: blood. J is TRBJ2-5 and V is TRBV6-1; TRBD1 matches 8 bases. The clonotype originates from a woman in her thirties with Graves' ophthalmopathy. In nucleotides, the CDR3 is TGTGCCAGCAGAGAGAGAGTACAGGGGGTGAAAGAGACCCAGTACTTC. Translated, it gives CASRERVQGVKETQYF.